These T cell receptor beta chains were read from a single sample in a study of T cells in Graves' hyperthyroidism and ophthalmopathy. TCRdb re-analysed the multiplex PCR reads in MiXCR, keeping a single row per CDR3 protein. This table holds about 720,000 distinct CDR3 sequences, 16% found once. Sequencing was done on a sample of blood. The origin of the receptors is a young man with Graves' hyperthyroidism. Both conserved end residues are part of each CDR3. Each record gives: CDR3 length, V gene, clone size, D gene, J gene, CDR3 protein, CDR3 DNA. A D gene is named only where the DNA matches it firmly. A row's size may be missing; if present it is once, few, many or a size class.

16	TRBV6-9	NA	NA	TRBJ2-1	CASSYVAYVSYNEQFF	TGTGCCAGCAGTTACGTGGCGTATGTATCCTACAATGAGCAGTTCTTC
14	TRBV20-1	few	TRBD2	TRBJ2-3	CSARPGLGTDTQYF	TGCAGTGCTAGGCCGGGACTAGGAACAGATACGCAGTATTTT
18	TRBV12-5	few	TRBD2	TRBJ2-3	CASGLAPSGVFSTDTQYF	TGTGCTAGTGGTTTGGCCCCTAGCGGAGTTTTTAGCACAGATACGCAGTATTTT
12	TRBV10-3	many	NA	TRBJ2-5	CATSGQLETQYF	TGTGCCACATCAGGCCAATTAGAGACCCAGTACTTC
15	TRBV28	many	NA	TRBJ2-5	CASSRRWRIQETQYF	TGTGCCAGCAGTCGTCGCTGGCGTATCCAAGAGACCCAGTACTTC
15	TRBV7-2	many	TRBD2	TRBJ2-2	CASSRTSGNTGELFF	TGTGCCAGCAGCCGGACTAGCGGGAACACCGGGGAGCTGTTTTTT
15	TRBV28	NA	NA	TRBJ1-5	CASSFIGVSNQPQHF	TGTGCCAGCAGTTTTATCGGGGTTAGCAATCAGCCCCAGCATTTT
10	TRBV20-1	few	NA	TRBJ1-2	CSAPPSGYTF	TGCAGTGCTCCTCCCTCCGGCTACACCTTC
13	TRBV19	many	NA	TRBJ2-5	CASSVGGEETQYF	TGTGCCAGTAGTGTCGGGGGAGAAGAGACCCAGTACTTC
16	TRBV4-3	few	TRBD1	TRBJ1-5	CASSQDLAGGNQPQHF	TGCGCCAGCAGCCAAGATTTGGCAGGGGGGAATCAGCCCCAGCATTTT
15	TRBV12-3/TRBV12-4	many	NA	TRBJ1-5	CASSSGRASNQPQHF	TGTGCCAGCAGTTCGGGCAGGGCAAGCAATCAGCCCCAGCATTTT
12	TRBV6-1	many	NA	TRBJ2-5	CASSTLGETQYF	TGTGCCAGCAGCACTTTAGGGGAGACCCAGTACTTC
14	TRBV2	NA	TRBD1	TRBJ1-6	CASSGLTGGSPLHF	TGTGCCAGCAGTGGCTTGACAGGGGGATCACCCCTCCACTTT
15	TRBV28	many	TRBD1	TRBJ2-7	CASSLTGTGTYEQYF	TGTGCCAGCAGTTTGACCGGGACAGGGACGTACGAGCAGTACTTC
16	TRBV7-9	NA	TRBD1	TRBJ1-6	CASSLGQAGGYSPLHF	TGTGCCAGCAGCTTAGGACAGGCAGGGGGGTATTCACCCCTCCACTTT
17	TRBV6-1	NA	NA	TRBJ2-3	CASSRLVWADSTDTQYF	TGTGCCAGCAGCCGCCTGGTTTGGGCAGATAGCACAGATACGCAGTATTTT
15	TRBV5-6	NA	NA	TRBJ2-7	CASSRPGQPFYEQYF	TGTGCCAGCAGCCGTCCGGGGCAGCCCTTCTACGAGCAGTACTTC
17	TRBV4-3	few	TRBD1	TRBJ2-3	CASSQVTGQGARDTQYF	TGCGCCAGCAGCCAAGTTACGGGACAGGGGGCGCGTGATACGCAGTATTTT
15	TRBV27	NA	TRBD2	TRBJ2-7	CASSPMTSGIREQYF	TGTGCCAGCAGTCCGATGACTAGCGGGATTAGGGAGCAGTACTTC
15	TRBV5-1	NA	NA	TRBJ2-3	CASSLDTARTDTQYF	TGCGCCAGCAGCTTGGACACAGCGCGCACAGATACGCAGTATTTT
14	TRBV12-3/TRBV12-4	NA	TRBD1	TRBJ2-5	CASSWTGGGKTQYF	TGTGCCAGCAGTTGGACAGGGGGCGGGAAGACCCAGTACTTC
15	TRBV28	many	TRBD2	TRBJ2-1	CASSRAGASYNEQFF	TGTGCCAGCAGCAGAGCGGGAGCATCCTACAATGAGCAGTTCTTC
16	TRBV5-1	NA	TRBD2	TRBJ2-7	CASSFSTSGRLNEQYF	TGCGCCAGCAGCTTTTCTACTAGCGGGAGACTCAACGAGCAGTACTTC
16	TRBV11-2	few	TRBD2	TRBJ2-3	CASSFGTSPSTDTQYF	TGTGCCAGCAGCTTTGGGACTAGCCCCAGCACAGATACGCAGTATTTT
14	TRBV12-3/TRBV12-4	many	TRBD1	TRBJ1-5	CASRRDRENQPQHF	TGTGCCAGCAGACGGGACAGGGAAAACCAGCCCCAGCATTTT
16	TRBV20-1	NA	NA	TRBJ2-3	CSARDLRMDFTDTQYF	TGCAGTGCTAGAGATTTGAGGATGGACTTTACAGATACGCAGTATTTT
15	TRBV7-9	NA	NA	TRBJ2-3	CASSPGHFSTDTQYF	TGTGCCAGCAGCCCGGGACACTTTAGCACAGATACGCAGTATTTT
16	TRBV28	NA	TRBD1	TRBJ2-7	CASSLSGTGTGYEQYF	TGTGCCAGCAGTCTTTCCGGGACAGGGACTGGATACGAGCAGTACTTC
12	TRBV2	NA	NA	TRBJ1-1	CASSEGGFEAFF	TGTGCCAGCAGTGAGGGCGGTTTCGAAGCTTTCTTT
16	TRBV6-1	many	NA	TRBJ2-7	CASSEGAAGISYEQYF	TGTGCCAGCAGTGAAGGCGCGGCAGGCATATCCTACGAGCAGTACTTC
13	TRBV6-2/TRBV6-3	NA	NA	TRBJ2-7	CASRRDISYEQYF	TGTGCCAGCCGCCGGGACATTTCCTACGAGCAGTACTTC
14	TRBV20-1	NA	NA	TRBJ1-1	CSARGPGGSTEAFF	TGCAGTGCTAGAGGCCCGGGAGGGAGCACTGAAGCTTTCTTT
17	TRBV6-1	NA	NA	TRBJ2-3	CASSLSGVSVRTDTQYF	TGTGCCAGCAGCTTATCCGGTGTGTCCGTACGCACAGATACGCAGTATTTT
16	TRBV11-2	many	NA	TRBJ1-1	CASVLNPRSMNTEAFF	TGTGCCAGCGTCCTTAACCCCAGATCGATGAACACTGAAGCTTTCTTT
13	TRBV20-1	many	NA	TRBJ2-7	CSARVPSNHEQYF	TGCAGTGCTAGAGTCCCCTCCAATCACGAGCAGTACTTC
14	TRBV12-3/TRBV12-4	NA	TRBD1	TRBJ2-7	CASRRGTGGAEQYF	TGTGCCAGCAGAAGAGGGACAGGGGGTGCCGAGCAGTACTTC
14	TRBV10-3	NA	NA	TRBJ1-5	CAISGRQGGSPSIF	NA
15	TRBV28	NA	NA	TRBJ1-4	CASSQAGAPNEKLFF	TGTGCCAGCAGCCAGGCCGGGGCCCCTAATGAAAAACTGTTTTTT
17	TRBV7-3	NA	TRBD2	TRBJ2-1	CASSLDKRLAGFNEQFF	TGTGCCAGCAGCTTAGACAAACGACTAGCGGGTTTCAATGAGCAGTTCTTC
13	TRBV10-3	many	NA	TRBJ1-1	CAISVDTNTEAFF	TGTGCCATCAGCGTAGACACCAACACTGAAGCTTTCTTT
13	TRBV30	few	TRBD1	TRBJ1-5	CAWTGGIGQPQHF	TGTGCCTGGACAGGGGGAATTGGCCAGCCCCAGCATTTT
14	TRBV18	many	TRBD1	TRBJ2-7	CASSPGTATYEQYF	TGTGCCAGCTCACCAGGGACAGCTACCTACGAGCAGTACTTC
16	TRBV6-1	many	NA	TRBJ2-5	CATAASGPFTQETQYF	TGTGCCACCGCGGCATCCGGGCCCTTCACCCAAGAGACCCAGTACTTC
17	TRBV12-3/TRBV12-4	many	NA	TRBJ2-3	CASSAAHGALSTDTQYF	TGTGCCAGCAGCGCCGCCCACGGAGCCCTTAGCACAGATACGCAGTATTTT
11	TRBV29-1	few	NA	TRBJ2-7	CSVNRNYEQYF	TGCAGCGTCAACCGGAACTACGAGCAGTACTTC
14	TRBV19	NA	NA	TRBJ1-5	CASSMARGRQPQHF	TGTGCCAGTAGTATGGCCCGGGGGAGACAGCCCCAGCATTTT
15	TRBV18	many	NA	TRBJ2-1	CASSPTLAPYNEQFF	TGTGCCAGCTCACCCACCCTAGCTCCTTACAATGAGCAGTTCTTC
14	TRBV19	NA	TRBD2	TRBJ2-3	CASSSRTSGDTQYF	TGTGCCAGTAGTTCAAGGACTAGCGGGGATACGCAGTATTTT
15	TRBV7-2	many	TRBD2	TRBJ2-3	CASRDGGFGTDTQYF	TGTGCCAGCCGCGACGGGGGGTTCGGCACAGATACGCAGTATTTT
14	TRBV4-1	many	NA	TRBJ2-7	CASSLDPQSYEQYF	TGCGCCAGCAGCCTTGACCCCCAGAGTTACGAGCAGTACTTC
14	TRBV15	NA	TRBD1	TRBJ1-6	CATRGDRGGSPLHF	TGTGCCACCAGGGGCGACAGGGGAGGGTCACCCCTCCACTTT
15	TRBV28	many	NA	TRBJ1-1	CASSPPLSVNTEAFF	TGTGCCAGCAGCCCCCCCCTGTCCGTGAACACTGAAGCTTTCTTT
14	TRBV6-2/TRBV6-3	many	NA	TRBJ2-3	CASSYRRVTDTQYF	TGTGCCAGCAGTTACCGACGGGTCACAGATACGCAGTATTTT
15	TRBV2	few	TRBD2	TRBJ2-3	CASLTMRGGRDTQYF	TGTGCCAGCCTAACTATGCGTGGCGGGAGAGATACGCAGTATTTT
13	TRBV27	NA	NA	TRBJ2-1	CASSLSFFQKQFF	TGTGCCAGCAGTTTATCGTTCTTTCAGAAGCAGTTCTTC
17	TRBV6-8	few	TRBD2	TRBJ2-1	CASSYSKGREAANEQFF	TGTGCCAGCAGTTACTCGAAAGGGCGGGAGGCCGCCAATGAGCAGTTCTTC
16	TRBV19	many	TRBD1	TRBJ1-1	CASSLPGQARGTEAFF	TGTGCCAGTAGCTTACCGGGACAGGCGCGGGGCACTGAAGCTTTCTTT